The clone carrying this T cell receptor (beta chain) was seen at least ten times. What it binds is unknown. The source of the sample is a study of T-cell reconstitution after alpha-beta-depleted transplantation in children. Study-level findings and limits: Counts and diversity of T cells one year after transplant came mostly from newly produced T cells.

Unique molecular identifiers featured in how the TCRbeta library was prepared. In TCRdb, the PCR reads were re-called with MiXCR into one record per CDR3 protein. Found here are over 150,000 distinct CDR3 sequences, 6.3% of them singletons; the top ten hold about 4.3%. The length of the CDR3 is 15 residues. V was cut by 7 bases and J by 2 bases, with 14 bases left in between. Germline V gene lookup returns CDR1 SGHAT and CDR2 FQNNGV. The chain carries TRBV11-2 and TRBJ2-2; TRBD1 might be the D (6 bases). The source of this sequence is a girl in the first two years of life with combined immunodeficiency, due to receive a stem cell transplant. The sample in question was PBMCs, obtained before TCRalphabeta/CD19-depleted stem cell transplant. The CDR3 loop is CASTRGFSNTGELFF. The CDR3 DNA follows: TGTGCCAGCACCAGGGGATTCTCTAACACCGGGGAGCTGTTTTTT.